The following is a T cell receptor beta chain sequence with its context. The data were taken from a study of blood T cell repertoires in COVID-19. Study-level information: Whether acute or convalescent, the COVID-19 samples came from the United States, Italy and Spain. The cDNA or gDNA used as material had been derived from T cells, B-cell-depleted T cells, or PBMCs.

As originally analysed: Researchers report that nucleated cell counts were estimated from reference gene primer amplification. Clones were read by immunoSEQ multiplex PCR, and TCRdb kept only the in-frame ones, dropping some. The V and J calls and clone size are taken from that table; D and trimming were inferred from the DNA. The sample has some 200,000 clones; roughly 89% are singletons. CDR3 length: 15 residues. Germline loops: CDR1 KGHSH, CDR2 LQKENI. Trimming removed 1 base from V and 8 bases from J; junction bases left unmatched: 6. Sequenced input: peripheral blood. The J gene is TRBJ1-4, the V gene TRBV18; TRBD1 agrees at 8 bases. This TCR came from a young woman who had recovered from COVID-19. This CDR3 is CASSPRIPGGEKLFF. The CDR3 DNA reads as TGTGCCAGCTCACCACGAATTCCAGGGGGCGAAAAACTGTTTTTT.